Each of the 19 T cell receptor beta chains below was sequenced from the same sample in a study of regulatory T cells in long-lasting Graves disease. Documented time point: newly diagnosed GD, antithyroid drugs for less than 3 months. PBMC RNA served as the TCR library source. The authors built TCR beta libraries using iRepertoire HTBI primers and Arm-PCR of CDR3 regions. A single record per CDR3 protein comes from TCRdb applying MiXCR to the multiplex PCR reads. Among approximately 470,000 distinct CDR3 sequences, about a sixth were seen once, and the ten largest hold roughly an eighth. Separately, the same data were catalogued under a study of T cells in Graves' hyperthyroidism and ophthalmopathy.

The sequenced sample was peripheral blood mononuclear cells (PBMCs), obtained at new diagnosis, from a patient treated with antithyroid drugs. Source of these receptors: a man aged 40-49 years with Graves disease.

This sequence joins TRBV5-1 and TRBJ1-2, with D unresolved. The germline gives CDR1 SGHRS, CDR2 YFSETQ. Trimming pared 3 bases from V and 3 bases from J, leaving 15 bases between. This CDR3 has 15 amino acids. CDR3 nucleotide sequence: TGCGCCAGCAGCTCCCGGGCTGACGGTCACTATGGCTACACCTTC. The encoded protein is CASSSRADGHYGYTF.

Regarding this clonotype: This likely traces to a read error, being one base from a far larger clone. This rearrangement joins TRBV6-1 to TRBJ2-1; D is unresolved. The CDR3 has 11 residues. CDR1 is MNHNS and CDR2 is SASEGT in the germline V gene. V was shortened by 8 bases and J by 4 bases, with 6 bases between the two germline ends. The CDR3: CASVGYNEQFF. The CDR3 DNA follows: TGTGCCAGCGTGGGGTACAATGAGCAGTTCTTC.

This clonotype was seen ten or more times. The chain links TRBV7-2 to TRBJ2-2; 8 nucleotides align to TRBD1. The CDR3 has 16 residues. The germline V gene encodes CDR1 SGHTA and CDR2 FQGNSA. With V trimmed by 3 bases and J by 5 bases, 8 bases remained unmatched. For the CDR3, the DNA is TGTGCCAGCAGCTTTGAGGACAGGGTTATAACCGGGGAGCTGTTTTTT. Translating gives CASSFEDRVITGELFF.

This clonotype was seen more than once but under ten times. The chain has TRBV10-2 and TRBJ2-2; D is unresolved. This CDR3 comprises 14 residues. V lost 0 bases to trimming and J lost 5 bases, with 7 bases between them. Germline-derived CDR1 and CDR2 are WSHSY and SAAADI. The CDR3 sequence: CASSESSRTGELFF. The CDR3 DNA follows: TGCGCCAGCAGTGAGTCTAGTCGGACCGGGGAGCTGTTTTTT.

CDR3 in DNA: TGTGCCAGCAGTTCGTGGCGGCAGCTACAAGAGACCCAGTACTTC. Translated: CASSSWRQLQETQYF. The chain combines TRBV28 with TRBJ2-5; D gene uncertain. Germline CDR1 MDHEN, CDR2 SYDVKM. The CDR3 is 15 residues long. Trimming took 4 bases from V and 2 from J, leaving 14 bases between them.

Many counts were recorded for this clonotype. This rearrangement joins TRBV9 to TRBJ2-2; D is possibly TRBD2 (6 bases). The CDR3 loop spans 14 amino acids. V was shortened by 2 bases and J by 7 bases, with 12 bases between the two germline ends. The germline CDR1 and CDR2 sequences are SGDLS and YYNGEE. CDR3 in DNA: TGTGCCAGCAGCGTCAATACAGCGGGCGGGGAGCTGTTTTTT. Its protein product is CASSVNTAGGELFF.

In this sample, this clonotype turned up a few times. The chain links TRBV6-1 to TRBJ2-1, with D hard to call. V lost 8 bases and J lost 4, with 12 bases in between. Germline V lookup: CDR1 MNHNS, CDR2 SASEGT. The CDR3 extends over 13 amino acids. The CDR3 loop is CASLGSNYNEQFF. CDR3 DNA sequence: TGTGCCAGCCTAGGGTCAAATTACAATGAGCAGTTCTTC.

The sample holds many counts of this clonotype. V and J are TRBV2 and TRBJ2-7, with a tentative D call TRBD2 (5 bases). The CDR3 runs 14 residues. Trimming pared 1 base from V and 5 bases from J, leaving 12 bases between. Germline V gene data show CDR1 as SNHLY and CDR2 as FYNNEI. CDR3 loop: CASSEELGRNEQYF. Here the CDR3 DNA reads TGTGCCAGCAGTGAAGAACTAGGGCGAAACGAGCAGTACTTC.

This clonotype was recorded many times. The gene calls are TRBV28 and TRBJ2-7; 11 bases align to TRBD1. With 4 bases clipped from V and 1 base from J, the junction kept 6 bases outside the gene matches. Germline V gene data show CDR1 as MDHEN and CDR2 as SYDVKM. This CDR3 region has 16 residues. This chain's CDR3 is CASSSGQGAGSYEQYF. The CDR3 nucleotides are TGTGCCAGCAGTTCAGGACAGGGGGCAGGATCCTACGAGCAGTACTTC.

J is TRBJ2-1 and V is TRBV25-1, with TRBD1 matching over 8 bases. Trimming took 4 bases from V and 6 from J; bases not matched to a gene: 5. Germline assignment: CDR1 MGHDK and CDR2 SYGVNS. The CDR3 spans 14 residues. The CDR3 DNA reads as TGTGCCAGCAGTGGGGGACAGGCGAGCAATGAGCAGTTCTTC. Translating it yields CASSGGQASNEQFF.

Notes on this clonotype: This may be a read error: a much more frequent sequence differs by one nucleotide. The gene calls are TRBV6-5 and TRBJ2-7; D is ambiguous. This CDR3 spans 14 amino acids. CDR1 is MNHEY, CDR2 SVGAGI, per germline. V dropped 4 bases and J dropped 0 bases, with 10 bases sitting between them. CDR3 in amino acids: CASSSLWDSYEQYF. In DNA, the CDR3 is TGTGCCAGCAGTTCTTTGTGGGACTCCTACGAGCAGTACTTC.

This clonotype was seen only a few times. The chain joins TRBV20-1 to TRBJ2-1; 10 bases are shared with TRBD2. V was clipped by 0 bases and J by 8 bases; unmatched bases: 4. There are 14 residues in the CDR3. The germline V gene encodes CDR1 DFQATT and CDR2 SNEGSKA (reference sequence). The DNA of the CDR3 is TGCAGTGCTAGAGAGACTAGCGGGTGGGATGAGCAGTTCTTC. Translated, it gives CSARETSGWDEQFF.

Note on this clonotype: This may be a read error: a much more frequent sequence differs by one nucleotide. V usage is TRBV28 and J usage is TRBJ2-7; TRBD2 agrees at 9 bases. CDR3 length: 18 residues. The V gene end was trimmed by 7 bases and the J gene end by 1 base; junction bases not matched to a gene: 17. The germline CDR1 and CDR2 sequences are MDHEN and SYDVKM. This chain's CDR3 is CASISEQGLAGESYEQYF. CDR3 bases: TGTGCCAGCATATCGGAACAGGGATTAGCGGGAGAGTCCTACGAGCAGTACTTC.

The genes are TRBV4-1 and TRBJ1-2; no reliable D call. Trimming pared 1 base from V and 1 base from J, leaving 10 bases between. This CDR3 has 15 amino acids. CDR1 is MGHRA, CDR2 YSYEKL, per germline. The CDR3 sequence: CASSQVVRLNYGYTF. CDR3 nucleotides: TGCGCCAGCAGCCAAGTTGTCAGGCTTAACTATGGCTACACCTTC.

The V and J genes are TRBV7-8 and TRBJ2-1, with D possibly TRBD1 on 6 matching bases. The length of the CDR3 is 16 residues. V lost 5 bases and J lost 7, with 21 bases in between. Per germline, CDR1 SGHVS and CDR2 FQNEAQ. CDR3 bases: TGTGCCAGCAGCCGCAATCCGGACAGCGTCTATAATGAGCAGTTCTTC. It codes for CASSRNPDSVYNEQFF.

In this sample, this clonotype turned up many times. The chain joins TRBV28 to TRBJ1-2; D gene ambiguous. V dropped 3 bases and J dropped 3 bases, with 5 bases sitting between them. CDR1 MDHEN and CDR2 SYDVKM come from the germline V gene. The CDR3 totals 12 residues. CDR3 residues: CASSFQYYGYTF. Here the CDR3 DNA reads TGTGCCAGCAGTTTCCAGTACTATGGCTACACCTTC.

This clonotype came up many times. The chain joins TRBV7-9 to TRBJ2-3, with TRBD2 as a possible D gene (5 bases). Deletions cut 5 bases from V and 5 bases from J, with 8 bases between. CDR3 length: 12 amino acids. Germline V gene lookup returns CDR1 SEHNR and CDR2 FQNEAQ (reference sequence). CDR3 in amino acids: CASSRSGDTQYF. In nucleotides, the CDR3 is TGTGCCAGCAGCCGAAGCGGAGATACGCAGTATTTT.

This clonotype was seen ten or more times. The chain employs TRBV30 and TRBJ1-2, with a possible D match to TRBD1 (6 bases). The CDR3 consists of 12 residues. Trimming took 3 bases from V and 8 from J, leaving 13 bases between them. Germline loops: CDR1 GTSNPN, CDR2 SVGIG (reference sequence). Here the CDR3 reads CAWRPDRLGYTF. DNA of the CDR3: TGTGCCTGGAGACCTGACAGGCTAGGCTACACCTTC.

This clonotype was counted ten times or more. The chain carries TRBV7-9 and TRBJ2-7; 7 bases are a match to TRBD1. The CDR3 extends over 15 amino acids. V trimming: 4 bases; J trimming: 6 bases; junction bases outside the gene matches: 12. CDR1 and CDR2 (germline): SEHNR, FQNEAQ (reference sequence). The CDR3 loop reads CASSSPGQLTSEQYF. The DNA of the CDR3 is TGTGCCAGCAGCTCGCCGGGACAGCTAACTTCCGAGCAGTACTTC.